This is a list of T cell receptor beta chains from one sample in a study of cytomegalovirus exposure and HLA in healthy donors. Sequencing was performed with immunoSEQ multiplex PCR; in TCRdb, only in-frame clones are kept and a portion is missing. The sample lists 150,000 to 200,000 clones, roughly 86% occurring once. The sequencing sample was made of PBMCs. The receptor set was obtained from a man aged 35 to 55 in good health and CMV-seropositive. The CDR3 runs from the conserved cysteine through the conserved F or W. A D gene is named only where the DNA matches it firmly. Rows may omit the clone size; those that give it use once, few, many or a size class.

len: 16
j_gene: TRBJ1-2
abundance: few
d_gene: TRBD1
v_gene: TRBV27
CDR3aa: CASSLQGPQANYGYTF
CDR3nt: TGTGCCAGCAGTCTACAGGGGCCGCAAGCTAACTATGGCTACACCTTC

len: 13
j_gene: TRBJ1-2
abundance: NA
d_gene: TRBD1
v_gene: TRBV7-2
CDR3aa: CASSPRQGNGYTF
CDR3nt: TGTGCCAGCAGCCCTCGACAGGGGAACGGCTACACCTTC

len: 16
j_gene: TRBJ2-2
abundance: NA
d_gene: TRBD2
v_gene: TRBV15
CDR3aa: CATLNQAGPGTGELFF
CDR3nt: TGTGCCACCCTTAACCAAGCGGGGCCGGGCACCGGGGAGCTGTTTTTT

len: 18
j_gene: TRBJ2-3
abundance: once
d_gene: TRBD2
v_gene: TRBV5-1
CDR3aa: CASSSAGTSRHSTDTQYF
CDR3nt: TGCGCCAGCAGCTCCGCCGGGACTAGCAGACATAGCACAGATACGCAGTATTTT

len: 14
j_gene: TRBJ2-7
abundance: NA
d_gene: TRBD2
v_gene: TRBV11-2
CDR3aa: CASSLKRGAYEQYF
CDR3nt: TGTGCCAGCAGTTTAAAGCGGGGGGCCTACGAGCAGTACTTC

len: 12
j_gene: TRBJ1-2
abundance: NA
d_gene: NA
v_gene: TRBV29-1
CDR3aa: CSAGGGEYGYTF
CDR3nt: TGCAGCGCGGGTGGGGGGGAGTATGGCTACACCTTC

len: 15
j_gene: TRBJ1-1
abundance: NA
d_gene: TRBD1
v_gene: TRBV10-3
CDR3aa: CAISDARTGGTEAFF
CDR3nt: TGTGCCATCAGTGACGCAAGAACAGGGGGCACTGAAGCTTTCTTT

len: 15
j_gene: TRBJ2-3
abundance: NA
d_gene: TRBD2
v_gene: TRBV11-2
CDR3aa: CASSDGLVNWDTQYF
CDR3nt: TGTGCCAGCAGCGATGGACTAGTGAATTGGGATACGCAGTATTTT

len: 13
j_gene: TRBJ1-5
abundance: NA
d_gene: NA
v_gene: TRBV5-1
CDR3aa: CASDRLSNQPQHF
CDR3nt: TGCGCCAGCGACAGGCTTAGCAATCAGCCCCAGCATTTT

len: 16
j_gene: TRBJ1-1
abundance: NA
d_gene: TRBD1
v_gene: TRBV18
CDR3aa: CASSLWTGGGNTEAFF
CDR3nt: TGTGCCAGCTCACTGTGGACAGGGGGTGGGAACACTGAAGCTTTCTTT

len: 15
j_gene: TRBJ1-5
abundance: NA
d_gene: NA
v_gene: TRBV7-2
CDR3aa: CASSPRGGPGQPQHF
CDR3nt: TGTGCCAGCAGCCCGCGGGGGGGGCCGGGACAGCCCCAGCATTTT

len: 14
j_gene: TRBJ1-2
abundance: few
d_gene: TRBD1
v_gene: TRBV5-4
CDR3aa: CASKTGGVGHGYTF
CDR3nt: TGTGCCAGCAAGACAGGGGGCGTTGGTCATGGCTACACCTTC

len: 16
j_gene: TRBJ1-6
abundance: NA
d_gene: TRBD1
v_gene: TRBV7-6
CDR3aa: CASSPTGTGVRTPLHF
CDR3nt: TGTGCCAGCAGCCCCACCGGGACAGGGGTTCGTACACCCCTCCACTTT

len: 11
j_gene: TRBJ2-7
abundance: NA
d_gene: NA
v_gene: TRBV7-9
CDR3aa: CASSRGDEQYF
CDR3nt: TGTGCCAGCAGCCGAGGAGACGAGCAGTACTTC

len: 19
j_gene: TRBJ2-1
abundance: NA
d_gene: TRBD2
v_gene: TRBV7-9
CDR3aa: CASSLGAGVLTSSYNEQFF
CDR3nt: TGTGCCAGCAGCTTGGGAGCGGGAGTCCTAACCTCCTCCTACAATGAGCAGTTCTTC

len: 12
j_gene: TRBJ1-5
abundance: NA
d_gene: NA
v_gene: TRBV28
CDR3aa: CASRKERQPQHF
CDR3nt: TGTGCCAGCAGGAAAGAGAGGCAGCCCCAGCATTTT